This T cell receptor (beta chain) was retrieved from a study of T cell changes during pregnancy in multiple sclerosis. The CDR3 is made up of 15 amino acids. Between the trimmed V and J ends, which lost 5 bases and 8 bases, there was a span of 19 bases. The germline gives CDR1 SEHNR, CDR2 FQNEAQ (reference sequence). Sequencing used immunoSEQ multiplex PCR; TCRdb keeps in-frame clones, though not all of them. Of some 73,000 clones in the sample, roughly 92% are singletons; the top ten hold 2.5% to 3%. V is TRBV7-9 and J is TRBJ1-5; D uncertain. This clonotype was sampled from a female donor in good health, enrolled as a control in a pregnancy study. The material sequenced was peripheral blood, taken in the third trimester of pregnancy. In DNA form, the CDR3 reads TGTGCCAGCAGCCCCGACGGCGGAGCTTTTAAGCCCCAGCATTTT. Its translation: CASSPDGGAFKPQHF.